Here is one T cell receptor beta chain with its context. Its target is not known. V was pared by 7 bases and J by 0 bases, with 13 bases between. CDR3 size: 14 residues. The germline V gene has CDR1 LNHDA and CDR2 SQIVND (reference sequence). These data originate in a study of OX40 agonist ivuxolimab in advanced cancers. Study-wide background: As their treatment, patients were administered ivuxolimab, an agonistic anti-OX40 (CD134) antibody. Intravenous ivuxolimab was administered to patients every 2 weeks at 0.01 to 10 mg/kg. The eligibility criteria allowed prior anti-PD-1, anti-PD-L1 or anti-CTLA-4 therapy, and approximately 40% had some.

Whole-study results and caveats: Compared with others, partial responders at 0.1-3.0 mg/kg displayed clonal expansion among the lowest.

Some clones are missing from TCRdb's copy, which holds only in-frame ones; the method was immunoSEQ multiplex PCR. Of tens of thousands of clones listed, about 88% are singletons. The TCR sequence derives from an adult with an advanced solid tumor such as melanoma, head and neck, liver or kidney cancer. This sequence joins TRBV19 and TRBJ2-7; D is undetermined. The sequences come from CD4+ or CD8+ T cells sorted from blood, collected in a trial of the OX40 agonist ivuxolimab. CDR3 DNA sequence: TGTGCCAGTACCCCAAGGGCTAGCTCCTACGAGCAGTACTTC. It translates to CASTPRASSYEQYF. Filled out from reference TRBV19 and TRBJ2-7, the complete variable domain reads DGGITQSPKYLFRKEGQNVTLSCEQNLNHDAMYWYRQDPGQGLRLIYYSQIVNDFQKGDIAEGYSVSREKKESFPLTVTSAQKNPTAFYLCASTPRASSYEQYFGPGTRLTVT.